This T cell receptor beta chain stems from a study of blood T cell repertoires in COVID-19. Participants had their cohort set by participant-reported clinical history. The CDR3 spans 14 residues. Unmatched junction bases numbered 5, after V lost 0 bases and J lost 15 bases. CDR1 is MGHRA and CDR2 is YSYEKL in the germline V gene. Original processing notes: Amplification with reference gene primers provided the estimates of nucleated cell counts. Sequencing was performed with immunoSEQ multiplex PCR; in TCRdb, only in-frame clones are kept and a portion is missing. V, J and clone size derive from that table, while D and trimming were established from the DNA sequence. This table has a few hundred thousand clones, about 87% appearing once.

Sequenced sample: PBMCs or T cells enriched from blood (not recorded which). The sequence was obtained from a man aged 35-49 years in a cohort exposed to, infected with or recovered from COVID-19 (not recorded which). The chain carries TRBV4-1 and TRBJ2-1; 13 bases fit TRBD2. CDR3 nucleotides: TGCGCCAGCAGCCAAGATAGGACTAGCGGGAGTAGGTTCTTC. This gives the protein CASSQDRTSGSRFF.